A few counts support the clone carrying this TCR beta chain. Original methodology: Amplifying reference gene primers gave estimates of nucleated cell counts. Measured with immunoSEQ multiplex PCR; TCRdb has only the in-frame clones, and not every one. That table supplies the V and J calls and clone size; D and trimming were determined from the DNA. The repertoire includes tens of thousands of clones, around 76% of them detected once, and about 50% sits in the top ten. The source of the sample is a study of blood T cell repertoires in COVID-19. Study in general: Acute and convalescent COVID-19 samples came from the United States, Italy and Spain. T cells, B-cell-depleted T cells, or PBMCs supplied cDNA or gDNA.

The CDR3 extends over 15 amino acids. The germline V gene encodes CDR1 SNHLY and CDR2 FYNNEI. V shed 6 bases, J shed 8 bases, and the junction held 11 bases outside the gene matches. The chain has TRBV2 and TRBJ1-4; 8 positions match TRBD1. Sequenced input: peripheral blood. The receptor comes from a woman of 80 years or more with acute or convalescent COVID-19. CDR3 bases: TGTGCCAGCAGGCTGCGAGACAGGGGTTGGGAAAAACTGTTTTTT. Translated: CASRLRDRGWEKLFF.